Below, one T cell receptor beta chain is given with its context. In this sample, this clonotype turned up many times. The antigen it binds to is not known. It has no much larger one-base neighbor in the sample; base qualities were not kept. At the junction V is shortened by 3 bases and J by 2 bases, with 13 bases in between. The CDR3 has 15 amino acids, counting the end cysteine and phenylalanine. CDR3 DNA is the only sequence kept; it has 45 bases, read in frame from the first base. Taken from the germline V gene, the CDR1 and CDR2 loops are KGHSH and LQKENI. The method was RT-PCR. Sequenced using an Illumina HiSeq 2500. The public reads were quality trimmed at Q25 with fastp and then assembled into clones with MiXCR by TCRdb, keeping productive beta chains. A single entry per CDR3 protein holds the most common genes and DNA from its merged rows. This sample comprises 860,000 or so distinct CDR3 sequences, approximately 22% of them detected only once. In total, the top ten clones hold 10% to 13% of the sample.

The record originates from a study of response to subunit inactivated influenza vaccine (dated by TCRdb to the late 2010s). Study-level background: To follow how T cells responded to a trivalent subunit inactivated influenza vaccine, the researchers relied on deep quantitative profiling of the T cell receptor repertoire. The investigation overall reported the following: The authors proposed that each seasonal influenza vaccination may bring in only a limited number of new T cells.

The receptor was isolated from a man aged 50-60 years who received an inactivated influenza vaccine. Donor details come from another sample of the same person, matched by shared clones. This chain is built from TRBV18 and TRBJ2-5; TRBD1 is a possible D gene, resting on 5 matching bases. The sequencing used PBMCs from blood, collected more than 4 days after vaccination. The CDR3 region has the sequence CASSPRQGDQETQYF. The DNA is as follows: TGTGCCAGCTCACCCAGGCAGGGCGATCAAGAGACCCAGTACTTC.